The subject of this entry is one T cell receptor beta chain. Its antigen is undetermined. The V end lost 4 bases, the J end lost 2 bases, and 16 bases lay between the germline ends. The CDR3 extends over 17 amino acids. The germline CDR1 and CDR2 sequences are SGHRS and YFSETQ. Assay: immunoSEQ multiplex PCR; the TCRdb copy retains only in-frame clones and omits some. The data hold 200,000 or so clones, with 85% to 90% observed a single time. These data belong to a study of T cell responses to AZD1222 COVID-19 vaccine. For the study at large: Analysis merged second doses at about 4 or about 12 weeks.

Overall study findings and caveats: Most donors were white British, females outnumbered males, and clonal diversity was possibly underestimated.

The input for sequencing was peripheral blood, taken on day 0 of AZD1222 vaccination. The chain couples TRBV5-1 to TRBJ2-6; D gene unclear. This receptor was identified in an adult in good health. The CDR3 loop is CASSPDPRPAGANVLTF. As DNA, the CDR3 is TGCGCCAGCAGCCCGGATCCCCGTCCGGCTGGGGCCAACGTCCTGACTTTC.